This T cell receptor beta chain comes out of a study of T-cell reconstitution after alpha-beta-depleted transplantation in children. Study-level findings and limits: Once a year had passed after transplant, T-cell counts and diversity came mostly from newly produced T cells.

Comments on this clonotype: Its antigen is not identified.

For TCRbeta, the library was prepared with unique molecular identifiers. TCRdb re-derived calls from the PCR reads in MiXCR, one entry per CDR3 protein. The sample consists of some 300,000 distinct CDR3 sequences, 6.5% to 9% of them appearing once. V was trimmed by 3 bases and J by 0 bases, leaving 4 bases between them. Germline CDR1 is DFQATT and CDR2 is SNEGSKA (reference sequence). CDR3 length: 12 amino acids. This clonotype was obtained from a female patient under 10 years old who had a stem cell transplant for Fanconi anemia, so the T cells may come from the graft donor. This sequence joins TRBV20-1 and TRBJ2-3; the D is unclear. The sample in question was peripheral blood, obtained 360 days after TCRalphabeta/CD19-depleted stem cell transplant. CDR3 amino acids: CSASDSTDTQYF. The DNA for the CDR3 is TGCAGTGCTAGCGACAGCACAGATACGCAGTATTTT.